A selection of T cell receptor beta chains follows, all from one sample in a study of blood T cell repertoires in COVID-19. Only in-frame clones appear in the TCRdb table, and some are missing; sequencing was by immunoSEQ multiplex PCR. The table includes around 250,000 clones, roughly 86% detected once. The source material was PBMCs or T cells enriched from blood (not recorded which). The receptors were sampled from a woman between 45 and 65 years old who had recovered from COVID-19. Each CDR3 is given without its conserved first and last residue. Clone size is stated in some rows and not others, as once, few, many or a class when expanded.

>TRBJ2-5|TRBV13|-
ASSSGLRSQETQY
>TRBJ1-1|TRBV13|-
ASSLGQGLNTEAF
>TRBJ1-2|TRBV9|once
ASSEGTGGNYGYT
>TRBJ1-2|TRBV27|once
ASSGTGGVVRGYGYT
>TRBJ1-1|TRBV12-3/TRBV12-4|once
ASSRGNTEAF
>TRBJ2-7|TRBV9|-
ASSRLAGSYEQY
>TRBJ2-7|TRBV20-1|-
SAGLGEQY
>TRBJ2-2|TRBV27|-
ASRTLAGGPSGELF
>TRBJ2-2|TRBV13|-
ASSLGGLAGAGELF
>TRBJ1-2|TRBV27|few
ASSSQGRGVNPTYGYT
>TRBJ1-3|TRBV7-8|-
ASTSRSPGNTIY
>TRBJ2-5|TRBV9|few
ASSVGGTRNQETQY
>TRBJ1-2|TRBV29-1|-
SVLDRSLYGYT
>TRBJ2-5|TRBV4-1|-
ASSQGKRETGETQY
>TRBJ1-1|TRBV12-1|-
ASSHLRPPGEGTEAF
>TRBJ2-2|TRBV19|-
ASSGSGANTGELF
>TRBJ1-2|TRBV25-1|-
ASSEAGLISDGGYT
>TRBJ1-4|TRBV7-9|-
ASSWTGEKLF
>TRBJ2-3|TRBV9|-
ASSVGRGLAGDTQY
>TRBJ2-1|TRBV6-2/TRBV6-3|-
ASSYGTSGNEQF
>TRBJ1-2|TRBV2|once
ASSVDRVYGYT
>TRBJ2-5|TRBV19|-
ASSTTGGGETQY
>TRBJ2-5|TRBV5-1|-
ASSFSGGVETQY
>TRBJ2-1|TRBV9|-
ASSPRTSGRPDNEQF
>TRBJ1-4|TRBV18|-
ASSRTGVATNEKLF
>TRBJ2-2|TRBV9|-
ASSVTGRAGELF
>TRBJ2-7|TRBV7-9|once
ASSSPGWEDAYEQY
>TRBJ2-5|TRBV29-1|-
SVSRTGQETQY
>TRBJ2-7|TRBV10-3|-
AICPAGGTSGASSYEQY
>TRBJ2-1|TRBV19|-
ASSEIAGSSYNEQF
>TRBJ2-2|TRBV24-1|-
ATRSGTGDTGELF
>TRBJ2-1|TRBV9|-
ASSVAVNSYNEQF
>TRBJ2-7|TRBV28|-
ASSFAGAYEQY
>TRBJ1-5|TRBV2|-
ASSVTGSNQPQH
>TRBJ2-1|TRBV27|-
ASSSPLREGNEQF
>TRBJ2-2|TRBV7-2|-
ASSISGGNTGELF
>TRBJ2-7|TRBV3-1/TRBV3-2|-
ASSLRSGDEQY
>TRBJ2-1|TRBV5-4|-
ASRLSGNVYNEQF
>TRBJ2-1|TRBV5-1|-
ASSFPTTGGLNEQF
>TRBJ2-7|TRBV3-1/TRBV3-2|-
ASTNRGGTYEQY
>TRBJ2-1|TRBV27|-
ASSLSGYGGLASRPYNEQF
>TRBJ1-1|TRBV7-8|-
ASSSSGISNTEAF
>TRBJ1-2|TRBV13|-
ASSLGEDNRQAINYGYT
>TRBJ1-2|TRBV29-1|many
SARTGANYGYT
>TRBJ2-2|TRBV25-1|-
ATSDSYTGELF
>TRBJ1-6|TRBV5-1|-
ASSLARLTENSPLH
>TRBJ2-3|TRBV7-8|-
ASSRDRVGY
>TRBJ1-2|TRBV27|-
ASSLRQRNIEGGYT
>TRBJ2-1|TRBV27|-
ASSSPTTSGMVNEQF
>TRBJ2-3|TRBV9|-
ASSVDLTSTDTQY
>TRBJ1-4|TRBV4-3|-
ASSQSGRGEKLF
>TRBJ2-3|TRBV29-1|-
SVEGALPRGGTDTQY
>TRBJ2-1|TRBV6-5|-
ASRAVGAGVKEQF